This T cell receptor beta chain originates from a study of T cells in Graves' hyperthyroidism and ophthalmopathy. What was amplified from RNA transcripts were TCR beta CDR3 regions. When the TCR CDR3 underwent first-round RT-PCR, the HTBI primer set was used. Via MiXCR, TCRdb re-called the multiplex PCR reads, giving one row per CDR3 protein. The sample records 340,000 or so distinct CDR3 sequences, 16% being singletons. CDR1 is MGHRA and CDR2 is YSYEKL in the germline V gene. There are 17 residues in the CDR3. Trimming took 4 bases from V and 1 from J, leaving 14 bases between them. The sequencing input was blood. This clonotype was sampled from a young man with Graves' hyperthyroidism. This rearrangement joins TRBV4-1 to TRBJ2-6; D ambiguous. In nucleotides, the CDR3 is TGCGCCAGCAGCCTCAGAGCGACAAATTCTGGGGCCAACGTCCTGACTTTC. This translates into CASSLRATNSGANVLTF.